This T cell receptor beta chain originates from a study of shared clonotypes between healthy human individuals. Study results and limitations: For naive CD4 cells, approximately 4.8% of clonotypes were shared across a handful of donors.

This clone was counted a few times. Its specificity is unknown. Germline CDR1 SGDLS, CDR2 YYNGEE. The J segment lost 5 bases and the V segment lost 4 bases, leaving 8 bases of the junction unmatched. The CDR3 consists of 16 residues. Original data processing: Filtering differed for immunoSEQ, which gave only junction sequences without quality scores. The assay was immunoSEQ multiplex PCR, and TCRdb's table has in-frame clones only and misses some. V, J and clone size were drawn from that table, and D and trimming were deduced from the DNA. The table includes around 980,000 clones, 78% detected once. This TCR came from a young man in good health. Some clones in this sample may be carry-over from other donors' samples. Sequenced: memory CD4+ T cells from PBMCs. As to subset: CD45RA-negative fraction. The chain links TRBV9 to TRBJ2-1, with 11 nucleotides matching TRBD2. The CDR3 DNA follows: TGTGCCAGCAGCATTCGACCGGGACTAGCGGACAATGAGCAGTTCTTC. It codes for CASSIRPGLADNEQFF.